Here is one TCR beta chain with its context. These data are taken from a study of OX40 agonist ivuxolimab in advanced cancers. The assay was immunoSEQ multiplex PCR, and TCRdb's table has in-frame clones only and misses some. This sample carries 55,000 to 70,000 clones, more than 75% of them seen once, and the ten largest clones take 6.1%. V dropped 2 bases and J dropped 4 bases, with 8 bases sitting between them. CDR1 and CDR2 (germline): MNHEY, SVGAGI. The CDR3 loop spans 14 amino acids. This receptor was taken from an adult with an advanced solid tumor such as melanoma, head and neck, liver or kidney cancer. Material: CD4+ or CD8+ T cells sorted from blood, obtained in a trial of the OX40 agonist ivuxolimab. The chain employs TRBV6-5 and TRBJ2-2, with TRBD2 as a possible D gene (5 bases). CDR3 sequence: CASSYAGITGELFF. The CDR3 DNA reads as TGTGCCAGCAGTTACGCGGGTATCACCGGGGAGCTGTTTTTT.